This is a list of T cell receptor beta chains from one sample in a study of PD-L1 blockade in urothelial cancer. The method was immunoSEQ multiplex PCR; TCRdb's version includes in-frame clones alone and lacks a portion of them. Of about 80,000 clones listed, roughly nine tenths are singletons. The sample here was PBMCs, taken around atezolizumab (anti-PD-L1) treatment. The source of these receptors is a woman between 65 and 79 years old with urothelial cancer. CDR3s include the opening cysteine and the closing phenylalanine or tryptophan. A D gene is named only where the DNA matches it firmly. Size tells how often a clone was seen (once, few, many) or the class of an expanded clone, and some rows leave it out.

V	D	size	J	CDR3	DNA
TRBV19	.	.	TRBJ2-5	CASKGETQYF	TGTGCCAGTAAGGGGGAGACCCAGTACTTC
TRBV9	TRBD2	.	TRBJ2-5	CASSVEAGGSWGTQYF	TGTGCCAGCAGCGTAGAAGCGGGAGGGTCTTGGGGGACCCAGTACTTC
TRBV6-1	.	.	TRBJ2-5	CATPPVLRGETQYF	TGTGCCACCCCGCCGGTCCTACGGGGAGAGACCCAGTACTTC
TRBV29-1	.	.	TRBJ2-2	CSVVNTGELFF	TGCAGCGTTGTAAACACCGGGGAGCTGTTTTTT
TRBV6-6	.	.	TRBJ2-7	CASKTTAGGYEQYF	TGTGCCAGCAAAACTACCGCCGGCGGGTACGAGCAGTACTTC
TRBV7-9	.	.	TRBJ2-7	CASSDRTGGKDEQYF	TGTGCCAGCAGCGATCGGACGGGGGGCAAGGACGAGCAGTACTTC
TRBV5-1	TRBD1	few	TRBJ2-5	CASSGQGAGGETQYF	TGCGCCAGCAGTGGACAGGGGGCGGGTGGAGAGACCCAGTACTTC
TRBV7-2	.	.	TRBJ1-2	CASSSQGNYGYTF	TGTGCCAGCAGCTCCCAGGGAAACTATGGCTACACCTTC
TRBV30	.	.	TRBJ1-5	CAWNGGSVGNQPQHF	TGTGCCTGGAACGGAGGGTCGGTCGGCAATCAGCCCCAGCATTTT
TRBV9	TRBD1	.	TRBJ1-4	CASSATGENYEKLFF	TGTGCCAGCAGCGCGACAGGGGAGAACTATGAAAAACTGTTTTTT
TRBV5-1	.	.	TRBJ2-2	CASSLGHSTGELFF	TGCGCCAGCAGCCTAGGACATTCAACCGGGGAGCTGTTTTTT
TRBV7-2	TRBD2	few	TRBJ2-1	CASSLAEPGRGDDEQFF	TGTGCCAGCAGCTTAGCCGAACCGGGCCGGGGGGACGATGAGCAGTTCTTC
TRBV15	.	.	TRBJ2-7	CATSSTYLTASYEQYF	TGTGCCACCAGCAGTACCTACCTCACTGCCTCCTACGAGCAGTACTTC
TRBV28	TRBD2	.	TRBJ2-7	CASSLWFTRLAGATYEQYF	TGTGCCAGCAGTTTATGGTTCACTAGGCTAGCGGGAGCCACCTACGAGCAGTACTTC
TRBV30	TRBD2	.	TRBJ2-2	CAWGSGGGTGELFF	TGTGCCTGGGGCAGCGGGGGAGGGACCGGGGAGCTGTTTTTT
TRBV21-1	.	.	TRBJ1-5	CASNQMGAGQGARRPQHF	TGTGCCAGCAACCAAATGGGGGCTGGACAGGGGGCCCGTCGGCCCCAGCATTTT
TRBV7-2	.	.	TRBJ2-3	CASSLVGASTDTQYF	TGTGCCAGCAGCTTAGTAGGGGCTAGCACAGATACGCAGTATTTT
TRBV4-2	TRBD2	once	TRBJ2-1	CASSQGGGGSYNEQFF	TGTGCCAGCAGCCAGGGCGGGGGGGGCTCCTACAATGAGCAGTTCTTC
TRBV5-1	TRBD1	few	TRBJ1-1	CASSLGQHTEAFF	TGCGCCAGCAGCCTGGGACAGCACACTGAAGCTTTCTTT
TRBV7-2	TRBD1	.	TRBJ2-5	CASSPHPGQVKETQYF	TGTGCCAGCAGCCCCCATCCGGGACAGGTTAAGGAGACCCAGTACTTC
TRBV30	.	.	TRBJ2-5	CAGGRARGETQYF	TGTGCCGGGGGACGGGCGAGGGGGGAGACCCAGTACTTC
TRBV30	.	.	TRBJ1-1	CAWKTGNTEAFF	TGTGCCTGGAAGACAGGGAACACTGAAGCTTTCTTT
TRBV27	TRBD1	.	TRBJ1-1	CASSYIRQGRLNTEAFF	TGTGCCAGCAGTTATATTAGACAGGGTAGACTGAACACTGAAGCTTTCTTT
TRBV27	TRBD1	.	TRBJ1-5	CASSLWTGPNQPQHF	TGTGCCAGCAGTTTATGGACAGGCCCAAATCAGCCCCAGCATTTT
TRBV7-9	TRBD1	.	TRBJ2-7	CASSLGEGTVAYEQYF	TGTGCCAGCAGCCTAGGGGAAGGGACAGTCGCCTACGAGCAGTACTTC
TRBV18	.	.	TRBJ2-2	CASSPPEYGELFF	TGTGCCAGCTCACCACCCGAGTACGGGGAGCTGTTTTTT
TRBV5-1	TRBD2	once	TRBJ2-1	CASSDPVAGDYNEQFF	TGCGCCAGCAGCGACCCTGTAGCGGGAGACTACAATGAGCAGTTCTTC
TRBV6-5	TRBD2	.	TRBJ2-5	CASSYLRGVGAQYF	TGTGCCAGCAGTTACCTGCGGGGGGTTGGGGCCCAGTACTTC
TRBV5-4	TRBD2	.	TRBJ2-1	CASSLDGGGQFF	TGTGCCAGCAGCTTGGACGGGGGGGGGCAGTTCTTC
TRBV5-4	.	.	TRBJ2-3	CASSSPQGTQYF	TGTGCCAGCAGCTCCCCTCAGGGTACGCAGTATTTT
TRBV18	.	.	TRBJ1-2	CASSLSDRHYGYTF	TGTGCCAGCTCCCTCTCCGACAGACACTATGGCTACACCTTC
TRBV30	.	.	TRBJ2-1	CAWSPQGYNEQFF	TGTGCCTGGAGTCCTCAGGGGTACAATGAGCAGTTCTTC
TRBV7-9	.	.	TRBJ1-6	CASSLEGSPLHF	TGTGCCAGCAGCTTGGAGGGATCACCCCTCCACTTT
TRBV5-6	TRBD1	.	TRBJ2-7	CASSLTGGASSYEQYF	TGTGCCAGCAGCCTGACAGGGGGCGCTTCCTCCTACGAGCAGTACTTC
TRBV9	.	.	TRBJ1-5	CASSVRVCRGNQPQHF	TGTGCCAGCAGCGTACGGGTCTGTCGGGGCAATCAGCCCCAGCATTTT
TRBV5-1	.	.	TRBJ2-3	CASQDPTEIRTDTQYF	TGCGCCAGCCAAGACCCCACAGAGATACGCACAGATACGCAGTATTTT
TRBV25-1	TRBD1	once	TRBJ2-5	CASSEFGTGKETQYF	TGTGCCAGCAGTGAATTCGGGACAGGCAAAGAGACCCAGTACTTC
TRBV7-9	.	.	TRBJ1-3	CASSPVGAPGNTIYF	TGTGCCAGCAGCCCCGTAGGGGCCCCTGGAAACACCATATATTTT
TRBV5-6	.	.	TRBJ2-7	CASSLGGLDKYF	TGTGCCAGCAGCTTGGGGGGACTGGATAAGTACTTC
TRBV4-2	.	.	TRBJ1-1	CASSPGDRWNTEAFF	TGTGCCAGCAGCCCGGGGGACCGTTGGAACACTGAAGCTTTCTTT
TRBV27	.	.	TRBJ2-3	CASSLTRGGTQYF	TGTGCCAGCAGTTTAACGCGGGGAGGTACGCAGTATTTT
TRBV27	.	few	TRBJ1-6	CASSPLYSPLHF	TGTGCCAGCAGCCCCCTCTATTCACCCCTCCACTTT
TRBV7-8	TRBD2	.	TRBJ2-7	CASSFRDGGRAGEQYF	TGTGCCAGCAGCTTTCGCGATGGCGGGAGGGCCGGTGAGCAGTACTTC
TRBV6-4	TRBD2	.	TRBJ2-1	CASSPFGLAGGGEQFF	TGTGCCAGCAGTCCATTCGGACTAGCGGGAGGCGGAGAGCAGTTCTTC
TRBV13	TRBD1	once	TRBJ2-4	CASTLRTGLAKNIQYF	TGTGCCAGCACCTTGAGGACAGGGCTAGCCAAAAACATTCAGTACTTC
TRBV7-6	.	.	TRBJ2-3	CASSQGGRGPTDTQYF	TGTGCCAGCAGCCAGGGGGGTAGGGGCCCCACAGATACGCAGTATTTT
TRBV29-1	.	.	TRBJ1-1	CSVPPWGQGTEAFF	TGCAGCGTGCCTCCTTGGGGACAAGGGACTGAAGCTTTCTTT
TRBV5-1	TRBD2	.	TRBJ2-1	CASSPSSGRSSYNEQFF	TGCGCCAGCAGCCCATCTAGCGGGAGATCGTCCTACAATGAGCAGTTCTTC
TRBV7-8	.	.	TRBJ2-7	CASSLAGGYEQYF	TGTGCCAGCAGCTTAGCCGGGGGCTACGAGCAGTACTTC
TRBV7-8	.	.	TRBJ2-3	CASRSTQGGTQYF	TGTGCCAGCAGGAGCACCCAGGGGGGTACGCAGTATTTT
TRBV28	.	.	TRBJ1-3	CASTGQGGNTIYF	TGTGCCAGCACCGGGCAGGGAGGAAACACCATATATTTT
TRBV27	TRBD1	.	TRBJ1-2	CASSLGYRGGGYTF	TGTGCCAGCAGTTTAGGCTACAGGGGCGGTGGCTACACCTTC
TRBV5-5	.	.	TRBJ1-2	CASSSSGSRSYGYTF	TGTGCCAGCAGCTCCTCAGGATCACGAAGCTATGGCTACACCTTC
TRBV7-8	.	.	TRBJ2-5	CASSFSSGRALKETQYF	TGTGCCAGCAGCTTCTCTTCGGGAAGGGCCTTGAAAGAGACCCAGTACTTC
TRBV23-1	.	once	TRBJ1-1	CASSQPGRGDTEAFF	TGCGCCAGCAGTCAACCGGGGCGGGGAGACACTGAAGCTTTCTTT